Listed here are 16 T cell receptor beta chains from one sample, sequenced in a study of blood T cell repertoires in COVID-19. The protocol was immunoSEQ multiplex PCR, while the TCRdb copy is restricted to in-frame clones and leaves out a portion. The sample records hundreds of thousands of clones, around nine tenths being singletons. The material sequenced was PBMCs or T cells enriched from blood (not recorded which). These receptors were collected from a woman between 40 and 55 years old who had recovered from COVID-19.

V gene TRBV24-1 combines with J gene TRBJ2-1, with 12 positions matching TRBD2. The germline V gene has CDR1 KGHDR and CDR2 SFDVKD. The trim removed 4 bases at V and 1 base at J, leaving 10 bases unmatched. CDR3 size: 19 residues. This CDR3 is CATSDQPGLAGGSYNEQFF. Here the CDR3 DNA reads TGTGCCACCAGTGACCAACCGGGACTAGCGGGCGGATCCTACAATGAGCAGTTCTTC.

The chain carries TRBV9 and TRBJ2-7, with TRBD1 matching 10 bases. Germline V gene sequence: CDR1 SGDLS, CDR2 YYNGEE. J lost 6 bases, V lost 0 bases, and 6 bases had no gene match. The CDR3 is 15 amino acids. In nucleotides, the CDR3 is TGTGCCAGCAGCGTAGTTGGGGGGACAGGGGTCGAGCAGTACTTC. It encodes CASSVVGGTGVEQYF.

J is TRBJ2-5 and V is TRBV3-1 (or the pseudogene TRBV3-2); the D is unclear. V shed 3 bases and J shed 2 bases, with 13 bases lying between them. Germline V lookup: CDR1 LGHDT, CDR2 YNNKEL (reference sequence). The CDR3 contains 15 residues. The CDR3 nucleotides are TGTGCCAGCAGCCAGCGGAGAACCTATCAAGAGACCCAGTACTTC. Translated: CASSQRRTYQETQYF.

Sample share makes this clone medium-sized (0.01 to 0.1%). This chain joins TRBV7-3 and TRBJ2-3; the match to TRBD1 covers 9 bases. In germline, CDR1 is SGHTA, CDR2 FQGTGA. The CDR3 sequence is 16 residues long. With 5 bases clipped from V and 3 bases from J, the junction kept 9 bases outside the gene matches. This chain's CDR3 is CASSPRQGESTDTQYF. The CDR3 DNA reads as TGTGCCAGCAGCCCCCGACAGGGGGAGTCGACAGATACGCAGTATTTT.

The chain uses TRBV19 and TRBJ1-6; D is unresolved. The V end lost 6 bases, the J end lost 5 bases, and 23 bases lay between the germline ends. CDR1 and CDR2 (germline): LNHDA, SQIVND (reference sequence). CDR3 size: 18 residues. The CDR3 nucleotides read TGTGCCAGTAGCGGAGACTTGAGTAGTGTGAATGATAATTCACCCCTCCACTTT. It is translated as CASSGDLSSVNDNSPLHF.

The genes are TRBV5-6 and TRBJ2-7, with 8 bases identical to TRBD2. The V gene's germline CDR1 is SGHDT and CDR2 YYEEEE. Trimming cost V 3 bases and J 5 bases; bases outside gene matches: 1. The CDR3 has 12 residues. The CDR3 DNA reads TGTGCCAGCAGCTCGGGAGGGCACGAGCAGTACTTC. Protein product: CASSSGGHEQYF. The variable domain in full, with the rest retrieved from reference TRBV5-6 and TRBJ2-7, is DAGVTQSPTHLIKTRGQQVTLRCSPKSGHDTVSWYQQALGQGPQFIFQYYEEEERQRGNFPDRFSGHQFPNYSSELNVNALLLGDSALYLCASSSGGHEQYFGPGTRLTVT.

V and J are TRBV15 and TRBJ1-5; a weak D match, TRBD1 (5 bases). V was clipped by 5 bases and J by 0 bases, with 14 bases between them. Germline CDR1 and CDR2: LNHNV and YYDKDF (reference sequence). This CDR3 spans 16 amino acids. CDR3 sequence reads: CATSPGAGYSNQPQHF. In DNA, the CDR3 is TGTGCCACCAGCCCTGGGGCAGGTTATAGCAATCAGCCCCAGCATTTT.

This clone was observed a handful of times. J is TRBJ2-7 and V is TRBV18; TRBD1 aligns across 7 bases. CDR3 length: 14 amino acids. Unmatched junction bases numbered 8, after V lost 2 bases and J lost 7 bases. Germline CDR1 is KGHSH and CDR2 is LQKENI. The CDR3, as DNA: TGTGCCAGCTCACCAGGACAGGCCATAGGGGAGCAGTACTTC. Its translation is CASSPGQAIGEQYF.

V and J are TRBV7-3 and TRBJ2-1; 10 bases align to TRBD2. Trimming removed 4 bases from V and 7 bases from J; junction bases left unmatched: 7. In germline, CDR1 is SGHTA, CDR2 FQGTGA. The CDR3 has 15 amino acids. CDR3 amino acids: CASSWVAGGGNEQFF. The DNA for the CDR3 is TGTGCCAGCAGCTGGGTAGCGGGAGGAGGAAATGAGCAGTTCTTC.

The chain carries TRBV30 and TRBJ2-5; D is perhaps TRBD2 (5 bases). The CDR3 is 13 amino acids. Germline V gene sequence: CDR1 GTSNPN, CDR2 SVGIG (reference sequence). Between the trimmed V and J ends, which lost 4 bases and 4 bases, there was a span of 13 bases. CDR3 protein: CAWKRGSSETQYF. As DNA, the CDR3 is TGTGCCTGGAAACGAGGGTCATCAGAGACCCAGTACTTC.

The chain has TRBV30 and TRBJ1-2; D gene ambiguous. V lost 0 bases to trimming and J lost 8 bases, with 13 bases between them. From germline, CDR1 is GTSNPN and CDR2 SVGIG (reference sequence). This CDR3 spans 13 amino acids. DNA for the CDR3: TGTGCCTGGAGTGTACTCGAGCAGGTCGGCTACACCTTC. Amino acid sequence: CAWSVLEQVGYTF.

The chain couples TRBV2 to TRBJ1-3, with 8 bases that match TRBD1. V was pared by 4 bases and J by 7 bases, with 3 bases of the junction left unmatched. This CDR3 has 13 amino acids. The germline V gene encodes CDR1 SNHLY and CDR2 FYNNEI. The CDR3 sequence is CASSVDRDNTIYF. The CDR3 DNA is TGTGCCAGCAGTGTGGACAGGGATAACACCATATATTTT. Complete variable domain (other parts from reference TRBV2 and TRBJ1-3): EPEVTQTPSHQVTQMGQEVILRCVPISNHLYFYWYRQILGQKVEFLVSFYNNEISEKSEIFDDQFSVERPDGSNFTLKIRSTKLEDSAMYFCASSVDRDNTIYFGEGSWLTVV.

The chain has TRBV14 and TRBJ2-1; D might be TRBD1 (7 bases). The V gene lost 0 bases and the J gene lost 5 bases, with 23 bases spanning the gap. Germline V gives CDR1 SGHDN, CDR2 FVKESK. The CDR3 totals 19 residues. Here the CDR3 DNA reads TGTGCCAGCAGCCAAGATCACCCGACTAGGGGGCTTCGGCACAATGAGCAGTTCTTC. Translation: CASSQDHPTRGLRHNEQFF.

In its sample, this clone was seen once. This rearrangement joins TRBV19 to TRBJ2-7; the match to TRBD2 covers 10 bases. In germline, CDR1 is LNHDA, CDR2 SQIVND (reference sequence). Trimming removed 4 bases from V and 4 bases from J; junction bases left unmatched: 7. This CDR3 spans 15 amino acids. The CDR3 DNA reads TGTGCCAGTAGTACCATAGCGGGAGGTCTATACGAGCAGTACTTC. Its protein product is CASSTIAGGLYEQYF. Combining the CDR3 with reference TRBV19 and TRBJ2-7 gives the whole variable domain DGGITQSPKYLFRKEGQNVTLSCEQNLNHDAMYWYRQDPGQGLRLIYYSQIVNDFQKGDIAEGYSVSREKKESFPLTVTSAQKNPTAFYLCASSTIAGGLYEQYFGPGTRLTVT.

The chain recombines TRBV6-5 with TRBJ2-1; 7 bases fit TRBD2. The V gene end was trimmed by 4 bases and the J gene end by 8 bases; junction bases not matched to a gene: 8. The CDR3 runs 14 residues. Germline CDR1 reads MNHEY; CDR2 reads SVGAGI. CDR3: CASSFQTSFDEQFF. In DNA form, the CDR3 reads TGTGCCAGCAGTTTCCAGACTAGCTTCGATGAGCAGTTCTTC.

The chain has TRBV2 and TRBJ2-7, with D maybe TRBD1 (6 bases). CDR3 length equals 12 residues. CDR1 is SNHLY and CDR2 is FYNNEI in the germline V gene. V lost 6 bases and J lost 5, with 11 bases in between. The CDR3, as DNA: TGTGCCAGCAGGCAGGGGACCCACGAGCAGTACTTC. It yields the protein CASRQGTHEQYF.